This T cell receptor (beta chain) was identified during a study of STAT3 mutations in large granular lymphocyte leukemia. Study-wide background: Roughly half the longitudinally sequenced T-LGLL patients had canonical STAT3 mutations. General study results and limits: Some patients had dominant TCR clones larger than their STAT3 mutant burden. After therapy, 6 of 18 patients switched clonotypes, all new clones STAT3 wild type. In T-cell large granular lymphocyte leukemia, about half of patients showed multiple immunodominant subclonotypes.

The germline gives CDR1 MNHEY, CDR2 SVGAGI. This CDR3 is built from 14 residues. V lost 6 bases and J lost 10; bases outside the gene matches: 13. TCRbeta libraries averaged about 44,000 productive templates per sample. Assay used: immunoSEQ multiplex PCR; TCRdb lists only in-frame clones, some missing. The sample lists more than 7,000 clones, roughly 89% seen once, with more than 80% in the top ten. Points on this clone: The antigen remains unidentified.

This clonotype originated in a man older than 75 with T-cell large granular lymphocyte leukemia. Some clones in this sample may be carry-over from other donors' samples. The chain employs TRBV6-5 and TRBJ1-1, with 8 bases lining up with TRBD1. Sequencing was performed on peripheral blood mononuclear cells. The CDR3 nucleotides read TGTGCCAGCAGCCGGACAGGGTCGGGGACATCAGCTTTCTTT. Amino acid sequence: CASSRTGSGTSAFF.